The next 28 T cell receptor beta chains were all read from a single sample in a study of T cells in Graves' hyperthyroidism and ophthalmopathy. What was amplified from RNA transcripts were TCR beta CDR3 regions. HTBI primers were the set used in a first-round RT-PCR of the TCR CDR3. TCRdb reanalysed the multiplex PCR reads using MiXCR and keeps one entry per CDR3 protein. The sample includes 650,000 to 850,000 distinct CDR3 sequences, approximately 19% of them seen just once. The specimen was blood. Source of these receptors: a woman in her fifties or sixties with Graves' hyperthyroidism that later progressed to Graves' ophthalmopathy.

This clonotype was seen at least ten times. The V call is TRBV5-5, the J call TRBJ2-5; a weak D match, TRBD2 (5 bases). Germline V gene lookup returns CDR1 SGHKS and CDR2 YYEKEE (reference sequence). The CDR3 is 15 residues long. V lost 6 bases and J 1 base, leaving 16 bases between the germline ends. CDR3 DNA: TGTGCCAGCAACTACCCCGGGGTACTCCAAGAGACCCAGTACTTC. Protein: CASNYPGVLQETQYF. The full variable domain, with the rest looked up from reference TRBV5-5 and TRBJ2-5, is DAGVTQSPTHLIKTRGQQVTLRCSPISGHKSVSWYQQVLGQGPQFIFQYYEKEERGRGNFPDRFSARQFPNYSSELNVNALLLGDSALYLCASNYPGVLQETQYFGPGTRLLVL.

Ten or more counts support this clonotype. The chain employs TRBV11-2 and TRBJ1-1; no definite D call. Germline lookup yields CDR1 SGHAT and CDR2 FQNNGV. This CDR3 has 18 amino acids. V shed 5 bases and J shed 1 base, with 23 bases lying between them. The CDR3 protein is CASSPLTGILTKNTEAFF. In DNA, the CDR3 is TGTGCCAGCAGCCCCTTGACCGGGATCCTAACCAAGAACACTGAAGCTTTCTTT.

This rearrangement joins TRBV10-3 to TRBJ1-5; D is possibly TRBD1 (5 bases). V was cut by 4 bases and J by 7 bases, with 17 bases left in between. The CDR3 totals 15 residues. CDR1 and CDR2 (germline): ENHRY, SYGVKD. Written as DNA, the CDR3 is TGTGCCATCAGTGTGTCCTCCGGGGGTGGACAGCCCCAGCATTTT. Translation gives CAISVSSGGGQPQHF.

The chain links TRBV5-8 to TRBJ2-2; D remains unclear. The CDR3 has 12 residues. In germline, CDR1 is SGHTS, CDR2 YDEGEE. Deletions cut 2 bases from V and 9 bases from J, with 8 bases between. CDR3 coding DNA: TGTGCCAGCAGCTTATGGGTCCGGGAGCTGTTTTTT. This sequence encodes CASSLWVRELFF.

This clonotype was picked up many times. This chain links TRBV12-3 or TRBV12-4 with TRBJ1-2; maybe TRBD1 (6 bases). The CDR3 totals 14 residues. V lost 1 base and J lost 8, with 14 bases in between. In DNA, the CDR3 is TGTGCCAGCAGTTTAGGGACAGCCTCTTCCGGCTACACCTTC. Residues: CASSLGTASSGYTF.

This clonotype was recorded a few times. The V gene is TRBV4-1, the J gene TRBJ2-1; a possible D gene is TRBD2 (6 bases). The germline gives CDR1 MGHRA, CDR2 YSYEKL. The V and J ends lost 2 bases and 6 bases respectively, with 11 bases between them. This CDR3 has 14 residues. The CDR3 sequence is CASSQPTSSNEQFF. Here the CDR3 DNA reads TGCGCCAGCAGCCAACCCACTAGCAGCAATGAGCAGTTCTTC.

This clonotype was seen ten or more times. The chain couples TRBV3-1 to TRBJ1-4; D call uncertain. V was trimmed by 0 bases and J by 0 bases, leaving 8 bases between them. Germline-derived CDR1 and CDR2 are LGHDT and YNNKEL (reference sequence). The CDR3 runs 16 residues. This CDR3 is CASSQESHATNEKLFF. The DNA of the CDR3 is TGTGCCAGCAGCCAAGAAAGTCACGCAACTAATGAAAAACTGTTTTTT.

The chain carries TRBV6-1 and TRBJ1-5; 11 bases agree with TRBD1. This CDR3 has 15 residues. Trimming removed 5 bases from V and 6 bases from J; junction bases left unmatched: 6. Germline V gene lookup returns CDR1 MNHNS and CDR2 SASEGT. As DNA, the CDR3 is TGTGCCAGCAGTCGGACAGGGGGCGAGGCTCAGCCCCAGCATTTT. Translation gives CASSRTGGEAQPQHF.

The CDR3 nucleotides read TGTGCCAGCAGCGTAGTATCAGGGGGCGGTGGCTACACCTTC. Amino acid sequence: CASSVVSGGGGYTF. The chain recombines TRBV9 with TRBJ1-2, with 8 bases fitting TRBD1. Unmatched junction bases numbered 5, after V lost 0 bases and J lost 7 bases. Germline-derived CDR1 and CDR2 are SGDLS and YYNGEE. The CDR3 spans 14 residues.

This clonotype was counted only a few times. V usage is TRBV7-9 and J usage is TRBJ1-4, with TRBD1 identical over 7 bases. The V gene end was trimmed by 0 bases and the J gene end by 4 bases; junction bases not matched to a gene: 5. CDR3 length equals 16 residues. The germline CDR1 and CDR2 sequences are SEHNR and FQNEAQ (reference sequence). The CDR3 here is CASSLAPGQLNEKLFF. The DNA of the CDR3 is TGTGCCAGCAGCTTAGCCCCGGGACAGCTTAATGAAAAACTGTTTTTT. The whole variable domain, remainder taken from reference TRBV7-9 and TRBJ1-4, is DTGVSQNPRHKITKRGQNVTFRCDPISEHNRLYWYRQTLGQGPEFLTYFQNEAQLEKSRLLSDRFSAERPKGSFSTLEIQRTEQGDSAMYLCASSLAPGQLNEKLFFGSGTQLSVL.

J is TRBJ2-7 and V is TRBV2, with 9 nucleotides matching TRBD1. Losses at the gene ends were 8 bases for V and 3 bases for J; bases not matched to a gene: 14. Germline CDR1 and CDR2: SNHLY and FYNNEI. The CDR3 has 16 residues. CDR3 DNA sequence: TGTGCCAGCCAGCGACTCCTCCGGGACAGGGTCTACGAGCAGTACTTC. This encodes CASQRLLRDRVYEQYF.

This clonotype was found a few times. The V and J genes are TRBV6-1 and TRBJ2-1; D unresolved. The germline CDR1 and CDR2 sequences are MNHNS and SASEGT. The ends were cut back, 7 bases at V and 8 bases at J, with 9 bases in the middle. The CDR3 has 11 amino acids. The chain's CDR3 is CASNLRDEQFF. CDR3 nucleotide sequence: TGTGCCAGCAACCTTAGGGATGAGCAGTTCTTC.

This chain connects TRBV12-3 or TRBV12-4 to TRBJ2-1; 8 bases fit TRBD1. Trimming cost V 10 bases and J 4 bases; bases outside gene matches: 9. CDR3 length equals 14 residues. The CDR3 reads CATSTGQVYNEQFF. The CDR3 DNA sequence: TGTGCCACCTCGACGGGACAGGTGTACAATGAGCAGTTCTTC.

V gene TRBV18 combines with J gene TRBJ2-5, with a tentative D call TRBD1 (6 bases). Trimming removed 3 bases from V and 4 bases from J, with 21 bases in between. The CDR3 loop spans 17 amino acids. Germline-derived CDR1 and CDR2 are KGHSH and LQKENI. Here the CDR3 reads CASSPSRTGNGGETQYF. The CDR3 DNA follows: TGTGCCAGCTCACCGAGTAGAACAGGGAATGGTGGAGAGACCCAGTACTTC. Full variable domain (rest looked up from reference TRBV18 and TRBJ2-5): NAGVMQNPRHLVRRRGQEARLRCSPMKGHSHVYWYRQLPEEGLKFMVYLQKENIIDESGMPKERFSAEFPKEGPSILRIQQVVRGDSAAYFCASSPSRTGNGGETQYFGPGTRLLVL.

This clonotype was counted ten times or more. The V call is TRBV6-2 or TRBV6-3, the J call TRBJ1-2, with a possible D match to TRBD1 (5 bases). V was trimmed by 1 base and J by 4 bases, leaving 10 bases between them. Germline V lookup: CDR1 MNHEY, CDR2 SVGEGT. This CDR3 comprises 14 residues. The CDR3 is CASSYFPGSYGYTF. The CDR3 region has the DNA TGTGCCAGCAGTTACTTTCCAGGGAGCTATGGCTACACCTTC.

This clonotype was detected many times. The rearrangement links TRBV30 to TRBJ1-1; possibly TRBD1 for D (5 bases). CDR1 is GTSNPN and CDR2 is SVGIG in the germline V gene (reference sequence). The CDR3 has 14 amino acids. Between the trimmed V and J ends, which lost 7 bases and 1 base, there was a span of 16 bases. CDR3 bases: TGTGCCTCAAACAGCCGGGGCACGAACACTGAAGCTTTCTTT. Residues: CASNSRGTNTEAFF.

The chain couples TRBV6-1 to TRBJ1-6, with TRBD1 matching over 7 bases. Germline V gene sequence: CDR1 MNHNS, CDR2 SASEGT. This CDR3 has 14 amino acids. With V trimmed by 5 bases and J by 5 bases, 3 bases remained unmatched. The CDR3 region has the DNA TGTGCCAGCAGTAAGGGGGCGCATAATTCACCCCTCCACTTT. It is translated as CASSKGAHNSPLHF.

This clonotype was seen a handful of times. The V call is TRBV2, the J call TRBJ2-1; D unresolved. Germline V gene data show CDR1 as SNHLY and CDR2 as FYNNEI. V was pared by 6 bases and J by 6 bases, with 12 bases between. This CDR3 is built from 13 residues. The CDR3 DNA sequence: TGTGCCAGCAGGCGAACTGGGTCCAATGAGCAGTTCTTC. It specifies CASRRTGSNEQFF.

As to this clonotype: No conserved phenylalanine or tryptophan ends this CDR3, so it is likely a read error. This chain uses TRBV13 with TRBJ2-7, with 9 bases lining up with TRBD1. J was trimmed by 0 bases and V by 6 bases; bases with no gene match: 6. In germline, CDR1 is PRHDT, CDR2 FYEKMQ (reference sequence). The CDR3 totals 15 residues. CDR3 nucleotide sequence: TGTGCCAGCAGACTACAGGGGGCTAGCTCCTACGAGCAGTACCTC. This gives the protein CASRLQGASSYEQYL.

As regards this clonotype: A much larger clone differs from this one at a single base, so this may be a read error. This CDR3 is CSARRTVEALF. DNA for the CDR3: TGCAGTGCCAGACGGACAGTTGAAGCTCTCTTT. The gene calls are TRBV20-1 and TRBJ1-1; D might be TRBD1 (6 bases). This CDR3 is built from 11 residues. In germline, CDR1 is DFQATT, CDR2 SNEGSKA (reference sequence).

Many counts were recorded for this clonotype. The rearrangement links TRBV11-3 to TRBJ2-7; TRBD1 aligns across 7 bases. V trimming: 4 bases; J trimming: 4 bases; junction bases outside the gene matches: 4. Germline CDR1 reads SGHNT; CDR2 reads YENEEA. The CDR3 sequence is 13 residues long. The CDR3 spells CASSWGQKYEQYF. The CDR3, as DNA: TGTGCCAGCAGCTGGGGACAGAAATACGAGCAGTACTTC.

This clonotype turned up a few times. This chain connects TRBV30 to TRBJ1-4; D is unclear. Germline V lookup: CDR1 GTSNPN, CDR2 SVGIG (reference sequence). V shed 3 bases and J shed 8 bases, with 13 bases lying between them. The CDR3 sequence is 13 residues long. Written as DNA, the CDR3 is TGTGCCTGGAGCCCCAGGCGGGGAGAAAAACTGTTTTTT. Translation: CAWSPRRGEKLFF. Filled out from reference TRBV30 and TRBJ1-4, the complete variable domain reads SQTIHQWPATLVQPVGSPLSLECTVEGTSNPNLYWYRQAAGRGLQLLFYSVGIGQISSEVPQNLSASRPQDRQFILSSKKLLLSDSGFYLCAWSPRRGEKLFFGSGTQLSVL.

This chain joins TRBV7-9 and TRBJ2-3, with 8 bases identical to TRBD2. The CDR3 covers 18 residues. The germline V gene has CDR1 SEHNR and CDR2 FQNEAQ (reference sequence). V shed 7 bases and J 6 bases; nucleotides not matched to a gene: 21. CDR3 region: CASTSGDWRRGVGDTQYF. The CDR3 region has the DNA TGTGCCAGCACCTCGGGGGATTGGCGGCGGGGGGTCGGGGATACGCAGTATTTT. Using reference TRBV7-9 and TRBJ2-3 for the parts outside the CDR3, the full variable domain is DTGVSQNPRHKITKRGQNVTFRCDPISEHNRLYWYRQTLGQGPEFLTYFQNEAQLEKSRLLSDRFSAERPKGSFSTLEIQRTEQGDSAMYLCASTSGDWRRGVGDTQYFGPGTRLTVL.

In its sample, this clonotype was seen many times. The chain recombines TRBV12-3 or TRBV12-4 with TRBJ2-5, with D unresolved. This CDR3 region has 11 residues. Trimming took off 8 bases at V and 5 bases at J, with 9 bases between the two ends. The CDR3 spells CASSRAETQYF. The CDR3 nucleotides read TGTGCCAGCTCACGGGCGGAGACCCAGTACTTC.

CDR3 in amino acids: CSARDSGNKYEQYF. CDR3 DNA: TGCAGTGCTAGAGATTCGGGGAATAAGTACGAGCAGTACTTC. The V and J genes are TRBV20-1 and TRBJ2-7, with D maybe TRBD2 (5 bases). Germline-derived CDR1 and CDR2 are DFQATT and SNEGSKA (reference sequence). V lost 0 bases to trimming and J lost 4 bases, with 13 bases between them. There are 14 residues in the CDR3.

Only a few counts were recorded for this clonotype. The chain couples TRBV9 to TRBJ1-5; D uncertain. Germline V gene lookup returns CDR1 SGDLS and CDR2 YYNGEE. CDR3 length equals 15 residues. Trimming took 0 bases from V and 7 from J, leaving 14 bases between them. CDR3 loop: CASSVEGHPRQPQHF. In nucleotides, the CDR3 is TGTGCCAGCAGCGTAGAAGGGCACCCAAGACAGCCCCAGCATTTT.

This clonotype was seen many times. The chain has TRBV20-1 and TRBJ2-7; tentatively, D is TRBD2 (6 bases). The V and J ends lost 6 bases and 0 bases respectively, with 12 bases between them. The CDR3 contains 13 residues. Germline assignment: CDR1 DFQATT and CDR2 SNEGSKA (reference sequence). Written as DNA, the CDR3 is TGCAGTGCCCTTGGGCGGGGCTCCTACGAGCAGTACTTC. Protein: CSALGRGSYEQYF.

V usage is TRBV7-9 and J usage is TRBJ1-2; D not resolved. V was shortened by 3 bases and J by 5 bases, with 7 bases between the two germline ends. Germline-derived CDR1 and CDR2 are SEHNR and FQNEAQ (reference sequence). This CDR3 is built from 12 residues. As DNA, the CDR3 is TGTGCCAGCAGCTTCCCCCTTTATGGCTACACCTTC. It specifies CASSFPLYGYTF.